This T cell receptor (beta chain) came from a study of cytomegalovirus exposure and HLA in healthy donors. Study-wide results and caveats: Some V segments (TRBV6-2 and TRBV6-3 among them) were excluded as indistinguishable. The presence/absence work took it that sequencing depth was about the same across donors. In a later analysis, parvovirus B19, influenza, CMV and Epstein-Barr virus appeared linked to several top co-occurrence clusters. Among TCR beta chains, those listed as cytomegalovirus-associated numbered about 160.

Primers for the PCR totalled 60 Vbeta and 13 Jbeta. Using immunoSEQ multiplex PCR, the repertoire was profiled, and TCRdb retains in-frame clones only, with some absent. The sample table includes fewer than 250,000 clones. CDR3 size: 17 residues. Points on this clone: Its antigen is not known.

The rearrangement links TRBV21-1 to TRBJ2-7; the table's D gene call, TRBD1, was not cross checked with the DNA. TRBV21-1 is a pseudogene segment. The sequence was collected from a woman aged 30 to 39 in good health and CMV-seropositive. Source material: PBMCs. CDR3 residues: CASSKEVKGAGLYEQYF. CDR3 nucleotide sequence: TGTGCCAGCAGCAAAGAGGTTAAGGGGGCCGGCCTCTACGAGCAGTACTTC.